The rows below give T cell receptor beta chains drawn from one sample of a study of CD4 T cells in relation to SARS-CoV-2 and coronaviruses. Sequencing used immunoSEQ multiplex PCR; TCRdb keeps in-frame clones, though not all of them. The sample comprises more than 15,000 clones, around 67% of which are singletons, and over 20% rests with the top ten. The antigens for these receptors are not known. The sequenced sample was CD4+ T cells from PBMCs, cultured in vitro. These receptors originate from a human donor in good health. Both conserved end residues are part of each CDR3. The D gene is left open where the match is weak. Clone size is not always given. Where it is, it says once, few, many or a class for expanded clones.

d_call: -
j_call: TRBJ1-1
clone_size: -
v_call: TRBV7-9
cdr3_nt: TGTGCCAGCAGCTTAAGGGGGACTGAAGCTTTCTTT
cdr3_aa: CASSLRGTEAFF

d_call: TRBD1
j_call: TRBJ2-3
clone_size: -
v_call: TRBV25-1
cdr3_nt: TGTGCCATCGGGACAGGGTTCGGGGATAGCACAGATACGCAGTATTTT
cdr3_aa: CAIGTGFGDSTDTQYF

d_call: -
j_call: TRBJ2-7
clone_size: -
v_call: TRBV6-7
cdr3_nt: TGTGCCAGCAGTTACGGGGTCTTACGGTACTTC
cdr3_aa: CASSYGVLRYF

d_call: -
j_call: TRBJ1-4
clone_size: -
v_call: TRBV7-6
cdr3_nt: TGTGCCAGCAGCTTAGTTCGGGCTAGGGGTGAAAAACTGTTTTTT
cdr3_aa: CASSLVRARGEKLFF

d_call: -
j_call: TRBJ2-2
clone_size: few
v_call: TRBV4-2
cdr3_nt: TGTGCCAGCAGCCAAGAAATAGGGGGAACCGGGGAGCTGTTTTTT
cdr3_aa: CASSQEIGGTGELFF

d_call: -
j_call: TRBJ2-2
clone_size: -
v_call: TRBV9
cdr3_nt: TGTGCCAGCAGCGTAGTATCTCGTCAGTTGAACACCGGGGAGCTGTTTTTT
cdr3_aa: CASSVVSRQLNTGELFF

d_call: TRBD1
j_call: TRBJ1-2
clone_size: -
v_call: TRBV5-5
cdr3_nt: TGTGCCAGCAGCTGGGGACAGAATCAGAACTATGGCTACACCTTC
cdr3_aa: CASSWGQNQNYGYTF

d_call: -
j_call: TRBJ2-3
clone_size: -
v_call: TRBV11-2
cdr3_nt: TGTGCCAGCAGCGCCTCGGGAGATACGCAGTATTTT
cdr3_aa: CASSASGDTQYF

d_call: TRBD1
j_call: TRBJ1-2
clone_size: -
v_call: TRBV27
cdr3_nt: TGTGCCAGCAGCAGAAAGGGACAGGCTAACTATGGCTACACCTTC
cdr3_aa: CASSRKGQANYGYTF

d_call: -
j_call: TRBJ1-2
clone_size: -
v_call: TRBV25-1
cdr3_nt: TGTGCCAGCAGTGCTTTAGGTGGGCTTCTCGGCTACACCTTC
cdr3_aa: CASSALGGLLGYTF

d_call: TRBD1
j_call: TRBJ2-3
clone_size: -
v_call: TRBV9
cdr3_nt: TGTGCCAGCAGCCCCCGACAGGGGGCGGGAGATACGCAGTATTTT
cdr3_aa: CASSPRQGAGDTQYF

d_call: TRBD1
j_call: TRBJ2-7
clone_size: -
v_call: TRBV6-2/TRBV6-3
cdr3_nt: TGTGCCAGCAGCCGGACAGGGGGCGAGCAGTACTTC
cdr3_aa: CASSRTGGEQYF

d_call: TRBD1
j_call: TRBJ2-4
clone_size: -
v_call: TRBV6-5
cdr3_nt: TGTGCCAGCAGCGCGACAGGGGCGGCCAAAAACATTCAGTACTTC
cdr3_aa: CASSATGAAKNIQYF

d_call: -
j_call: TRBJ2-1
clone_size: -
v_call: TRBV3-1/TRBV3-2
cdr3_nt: TGTGCCAGCAGCCAAGAAGGGGTCCTTCATGAGCAGTTCTTC
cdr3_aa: CASSQEGVLHEQFF

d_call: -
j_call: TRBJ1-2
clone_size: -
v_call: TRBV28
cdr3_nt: TGTGCCAGCAGTTTCCGGGACACCCTCTATGGCTACACCTTC
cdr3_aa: CASSFRDTLYGYTF

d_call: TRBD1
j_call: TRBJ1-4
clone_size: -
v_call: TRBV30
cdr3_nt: TGTGCCCGATCCGGGACAGCAGGCGAAAAACTGTTTTTT
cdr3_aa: CARSGTAGEKLFF

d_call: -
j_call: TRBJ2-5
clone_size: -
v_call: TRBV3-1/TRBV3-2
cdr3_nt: TGTGCCAGCAGCCAAGACAGGGAGCGAGAGACCCAGTACTTC
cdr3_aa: CASSQDRERETQYF

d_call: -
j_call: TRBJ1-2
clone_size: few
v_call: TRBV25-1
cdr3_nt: TGTGCCAGCAGTGAGGCCTCGAGCCAGGACTATGGCTACACCTTC
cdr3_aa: CASSEASSQDYGYTF

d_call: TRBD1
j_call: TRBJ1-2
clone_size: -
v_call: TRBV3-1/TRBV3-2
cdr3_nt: TGTGCCAGCAGCCACGGACAGGGCTATGGCTACACCTTC
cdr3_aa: CASSHGQGYGYTF

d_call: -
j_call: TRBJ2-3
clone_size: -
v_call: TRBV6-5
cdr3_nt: TGTGCCAGCAGTTACCGGGACCCCCGGGATACGCAGTATTTT
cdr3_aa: CASSYRDPRDTQYF

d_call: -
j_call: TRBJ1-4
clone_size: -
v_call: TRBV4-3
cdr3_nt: TGCGCCAGCAGCAGGGACACGTCTAATGAAAAACTGTTTTTT
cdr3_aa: CASSRDTSNEKLFF

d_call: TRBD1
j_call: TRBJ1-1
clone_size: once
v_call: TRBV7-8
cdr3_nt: TGTGCCAGCAGCCCCCAGGGGACAGGGAACACTGAAGCTTTCTTT
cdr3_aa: CASSPQGTGNTEAFF

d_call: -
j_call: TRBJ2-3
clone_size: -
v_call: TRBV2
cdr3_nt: TGTGCCACCGTGAGGGGTGGGAGCACAGATACGCAGTATTTT
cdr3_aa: CATVRGGSTDTQYF

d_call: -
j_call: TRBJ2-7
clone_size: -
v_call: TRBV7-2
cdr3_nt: TGTGCCAGCAGCTTTGAATTAGGGGGCGAGCAGTACTTC
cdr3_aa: CASSFELGGEQYF

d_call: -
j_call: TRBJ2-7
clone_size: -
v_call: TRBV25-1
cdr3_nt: TGTGCCAGCAGTGAATATGGCAGCATAAGCTCCTACGAGCAGTACTTC
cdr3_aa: CASSEYGSISSYEQYF

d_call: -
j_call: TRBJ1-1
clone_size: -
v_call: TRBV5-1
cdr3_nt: TGCGCCAGCACGGACACGCAGAACACTGAAGCTTTCTTT
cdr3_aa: CASTDTQNTEAFF